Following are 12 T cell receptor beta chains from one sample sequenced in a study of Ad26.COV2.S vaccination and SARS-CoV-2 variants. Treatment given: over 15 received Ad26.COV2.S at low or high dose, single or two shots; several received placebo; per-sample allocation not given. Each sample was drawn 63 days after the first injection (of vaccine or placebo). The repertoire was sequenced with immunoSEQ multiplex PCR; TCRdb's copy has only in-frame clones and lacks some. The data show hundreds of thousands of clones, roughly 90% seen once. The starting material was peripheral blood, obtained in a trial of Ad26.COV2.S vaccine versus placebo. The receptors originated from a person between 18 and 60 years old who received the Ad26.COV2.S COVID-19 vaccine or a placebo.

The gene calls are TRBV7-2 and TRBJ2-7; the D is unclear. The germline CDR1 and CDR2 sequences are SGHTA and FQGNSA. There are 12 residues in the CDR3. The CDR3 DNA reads TGTGCTGCGGCGGCAGAAGGTGACGAGCAGTACTTC. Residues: CAAAAEGDEQYF.

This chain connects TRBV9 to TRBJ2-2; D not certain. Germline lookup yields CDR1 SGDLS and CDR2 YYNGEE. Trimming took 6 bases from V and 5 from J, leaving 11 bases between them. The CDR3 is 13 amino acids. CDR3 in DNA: TGTGCCAGCAATGCGATCGAGACCGGGGAGCTGTTTTTT. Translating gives CASNAIETGELFF.

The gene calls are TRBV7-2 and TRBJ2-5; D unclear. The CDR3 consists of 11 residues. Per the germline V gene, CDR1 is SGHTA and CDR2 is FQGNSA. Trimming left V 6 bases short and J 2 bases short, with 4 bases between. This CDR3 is CASRSQETQYF. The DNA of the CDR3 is TGTGCCAGCAGGTCACAAGAGACCCAGTACTTC.

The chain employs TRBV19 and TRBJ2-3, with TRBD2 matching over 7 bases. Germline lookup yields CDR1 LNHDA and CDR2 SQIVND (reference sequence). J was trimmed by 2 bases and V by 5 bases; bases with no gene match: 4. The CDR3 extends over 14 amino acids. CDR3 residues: CASSWAGDTDTQYF. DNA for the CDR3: TGTGCCAGTAGTTGGGCGGGGGACACAGATACGCAGTATTTT.

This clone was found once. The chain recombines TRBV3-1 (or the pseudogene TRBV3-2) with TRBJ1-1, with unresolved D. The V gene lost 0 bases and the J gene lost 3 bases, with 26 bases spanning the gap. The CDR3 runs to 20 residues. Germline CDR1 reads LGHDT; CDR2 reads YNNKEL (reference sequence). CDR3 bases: TGTGCCAGCAGCCAAGATTCATGGGGTTCGGTGGGGATGAGGGACACTGAAGCTTTCTTT. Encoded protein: CASSQDSWGSVGMRDTEAFF.

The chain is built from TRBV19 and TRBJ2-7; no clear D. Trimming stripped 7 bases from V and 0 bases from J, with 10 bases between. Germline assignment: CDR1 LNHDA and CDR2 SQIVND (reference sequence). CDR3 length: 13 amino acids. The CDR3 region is CASTPTGSYEQYF. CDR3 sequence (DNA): TGTGCCAGTACCCCGACCGGCTCCTACGAGCAGTACTTC.

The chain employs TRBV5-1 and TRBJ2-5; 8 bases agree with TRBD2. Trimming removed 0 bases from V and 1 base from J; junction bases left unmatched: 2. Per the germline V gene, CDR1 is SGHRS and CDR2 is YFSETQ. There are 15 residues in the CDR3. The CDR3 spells CASSLGRGAQETQYF. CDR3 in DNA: TGCGCCAGCAGCTTGGGGCGGGGGGCCCAAGAGACCCAGTACTTC.

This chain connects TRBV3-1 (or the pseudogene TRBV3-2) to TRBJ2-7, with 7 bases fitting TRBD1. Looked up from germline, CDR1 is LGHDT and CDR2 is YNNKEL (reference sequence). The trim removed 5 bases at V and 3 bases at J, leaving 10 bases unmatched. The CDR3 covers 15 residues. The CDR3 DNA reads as TGTGCCAGCAGCACCCGGGGACAGTTTAACTACGAGCAGTACTTC. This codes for CASSTRGQFNYEQYF.

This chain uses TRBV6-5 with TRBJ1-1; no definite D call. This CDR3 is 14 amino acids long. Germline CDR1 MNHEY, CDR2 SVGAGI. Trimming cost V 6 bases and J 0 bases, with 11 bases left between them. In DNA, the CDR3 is TGTGCCAGCAGGTGGTTCGGAATGAACACTGAAGCTTTCTTT. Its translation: CASRWFGMNTEAFF.

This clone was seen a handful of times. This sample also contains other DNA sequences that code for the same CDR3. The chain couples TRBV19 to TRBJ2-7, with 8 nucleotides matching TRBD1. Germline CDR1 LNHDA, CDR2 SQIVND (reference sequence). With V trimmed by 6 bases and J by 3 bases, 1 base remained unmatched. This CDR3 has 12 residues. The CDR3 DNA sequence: TGTGCCAGTAGCGACAGGGGCTACGAGCAGTACTTC. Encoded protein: CASSDRGYEQYF.

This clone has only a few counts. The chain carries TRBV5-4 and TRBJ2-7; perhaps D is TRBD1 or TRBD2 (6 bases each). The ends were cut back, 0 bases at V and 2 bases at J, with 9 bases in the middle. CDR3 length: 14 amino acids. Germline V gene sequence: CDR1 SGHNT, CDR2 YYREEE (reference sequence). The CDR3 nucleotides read TGTGCCAGCAGCTTGGACAGGGAGGCCTACGAGCAGTACTTC. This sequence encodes CASSLDREAYEQYF.

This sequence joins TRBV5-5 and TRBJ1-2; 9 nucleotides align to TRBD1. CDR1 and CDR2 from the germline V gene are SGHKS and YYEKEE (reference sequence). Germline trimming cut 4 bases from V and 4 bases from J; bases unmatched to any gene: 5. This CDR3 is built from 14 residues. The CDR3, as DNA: TGTGCCAGCAGCCCAGCGGGACAGGGCTATGGCTACACCTTC. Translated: CASSPAGQGYGYTF.